This section outlines one TCR beta chain sequence together with its context. Its matching antigen is unknown. The sample belongs to a study of cytomegalovirus exposure and HLA in healthy donors. Turning to the study itself: Previous work identified roughly 120 million unique TCR beta sequences from about 179 million T cells. Regarding the study as a whole: Association of a missense DCLRE1C variant with TCR beta V- and J-gene trimming was reported in a later analysis. A list of 164 TCR beta chains associated with cytomegalovirus was given. Later, TCR association rates were found to vary by HLA locus, highest for DRB1 and lowest for HLA-C.

Primers: 60 Vbeta forward and 13 Jbeta reverse. Profiling relied on immunoSEQ multiplex PCR, and the TCRdb table lists in-frame clones only, not all of them. The sample yields approximately 140,000 clones, roughly four fifths seen once. CDR3 length: 14 amino acids. Germline CDR1 is SGHTA and CDR2 is FQGNSA. Germline trimming cut 5 bases from V and 10 bases from J; bases unmatched to any gene: 9. Sequenced material: PBMCs. The chain uses TRBV7-2 and TRBJ1-4; 8 bases map to TRBD1. The receptor's source is a middle-aged woman in good health and CMV-seropositive. CDR3 sequence reads: CASSLGTGDGKLFF. The DNA of the CDR3 is TGTGCCAGCAGCCTCGGGACAGGAGATGGAAAACTGTTTTTT.